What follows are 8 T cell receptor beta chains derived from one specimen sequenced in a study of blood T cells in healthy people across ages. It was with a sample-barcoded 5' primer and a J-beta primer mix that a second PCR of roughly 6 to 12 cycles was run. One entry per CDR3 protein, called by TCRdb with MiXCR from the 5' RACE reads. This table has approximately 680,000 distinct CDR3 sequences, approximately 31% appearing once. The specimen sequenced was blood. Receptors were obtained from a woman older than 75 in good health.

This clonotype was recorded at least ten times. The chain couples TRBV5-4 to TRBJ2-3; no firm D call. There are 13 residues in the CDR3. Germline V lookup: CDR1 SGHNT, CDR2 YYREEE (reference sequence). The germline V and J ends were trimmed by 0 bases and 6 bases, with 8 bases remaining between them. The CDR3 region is CASSLDSRDTQYF. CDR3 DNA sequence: TGTGCCAGCAGCTTGGACTCTAGGGATACGCAGTATTTT. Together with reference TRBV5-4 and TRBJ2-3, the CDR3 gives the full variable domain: ETGVTQSPTHLIKTRGQQVTLRCSSQSGHNTVSWYQQALGQGPQFIFQYYREEENGRGNFPPRFSGLQFPNYSSELNVNALELDDSALYLCASSLDSRDTQYFGPGTRLTVL.

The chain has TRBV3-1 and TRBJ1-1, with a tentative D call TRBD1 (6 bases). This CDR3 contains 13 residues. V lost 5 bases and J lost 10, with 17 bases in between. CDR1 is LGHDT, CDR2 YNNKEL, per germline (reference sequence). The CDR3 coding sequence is TGTGCCAGCAGCACCCAACGGACAGAGGGAGCTTTCTTT. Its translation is CASSTQRTEGAFF.

The CDR3 nucleotides read TGTGCCAGCAGCTCAAATCCAGACTACGAGCAGTACTTC. Residues: CASSSNPDYEQYF. This chain links TRBV7-9 with TRBJ2-4; no firm D call. The end of the DNA is better explained by TRBJ2-7, so the J call may be wrong. The CDR3 totals 13 residues. Germline values: CDR1 SEHNR, CDR2 FQNEAQ (reference sequence).

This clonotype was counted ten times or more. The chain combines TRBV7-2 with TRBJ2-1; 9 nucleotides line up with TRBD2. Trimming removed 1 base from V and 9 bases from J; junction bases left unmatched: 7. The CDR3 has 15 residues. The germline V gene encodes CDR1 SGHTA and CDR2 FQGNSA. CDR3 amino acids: CASSLETVAGVEQFF. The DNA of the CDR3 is TGTGCCAGCAGCTTAGAAACGGTAGCGGGGGTTGAGCAGTTCTTC.

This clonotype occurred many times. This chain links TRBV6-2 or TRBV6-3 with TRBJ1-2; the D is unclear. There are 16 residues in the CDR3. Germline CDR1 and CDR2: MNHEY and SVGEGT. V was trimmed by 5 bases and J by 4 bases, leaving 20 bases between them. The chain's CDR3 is CASSRHDPGQSYGYTF. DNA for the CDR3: TGTGCCAGCAGTCGCCACGACCCCGGCCAGAGCTATGGCTACACCTTC.

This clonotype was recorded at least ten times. CDR3 loop: CASSSSGWTQYF. In DNA, the CDR3 is TGTGCCAGCAGCTCTTCCGGGTGGACGCAGTATTTT. The chain has TRBV9 and TRBJ2-3; D not resolved. V dropped 4 bases and J dropped 9 bases, with 12 bases sitting between them. The CDR3 is made up of 12 amino acids. From germline, CDR1 is SGDLS and CDR2 YYNGEE.

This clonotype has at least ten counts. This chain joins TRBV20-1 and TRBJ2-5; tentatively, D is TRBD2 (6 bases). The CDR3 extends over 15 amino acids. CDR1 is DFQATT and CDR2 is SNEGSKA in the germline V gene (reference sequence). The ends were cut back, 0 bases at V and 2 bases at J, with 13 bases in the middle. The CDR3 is CSARDIKEGQETQYF. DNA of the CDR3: TGCAGTGCTAGAGACATTAAGGAGGGACAAGAGACCCAGTACTTC.

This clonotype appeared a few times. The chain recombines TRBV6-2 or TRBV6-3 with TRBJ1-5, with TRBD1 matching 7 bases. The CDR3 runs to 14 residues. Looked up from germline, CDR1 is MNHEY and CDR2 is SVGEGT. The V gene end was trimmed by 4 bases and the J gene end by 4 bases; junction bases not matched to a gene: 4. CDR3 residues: CASSSSTGNQPQHF. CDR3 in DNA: TGTGCCAGCAGTTCATCGACAGGGAATCAGCCCCAGCATTTT.